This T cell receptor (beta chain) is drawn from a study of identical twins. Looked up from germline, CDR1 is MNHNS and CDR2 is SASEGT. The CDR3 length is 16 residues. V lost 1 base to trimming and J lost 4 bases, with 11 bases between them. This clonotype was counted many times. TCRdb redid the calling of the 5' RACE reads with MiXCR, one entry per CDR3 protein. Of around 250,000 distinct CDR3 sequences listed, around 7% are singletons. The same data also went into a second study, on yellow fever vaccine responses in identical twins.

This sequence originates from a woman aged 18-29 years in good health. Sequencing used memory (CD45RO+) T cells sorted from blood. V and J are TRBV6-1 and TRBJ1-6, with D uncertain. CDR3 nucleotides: TGTGCCAGCAGTGAAGGATGGAGGGAGTATAATTCACCCCTCCACTTT. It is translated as CASSEGWREYNSPLHF.